The 21 T cell receptor beta chains in this list originate from one sample, sequenced in a study of CD8 T cells in ankylosing spondylitis. TCRdb re-derived calls from the 5' RACE reads in MiXCR, one entry per CDR3 protein. The sample yields approximately 340,000 distinct CDR3 sequences, roughly 14% seen once. The sample was blood, either unsorted or a sorted T cell fraction (not recorded which). The source is a male donor with ankylosing spondylitis or in good health (not recorded which).

The genes are TRBV20-1 and TRBJ2-5; D ambiguous. V was trimmed by 5 bases and J by 1 base, leaving 8 bases between them. The CDR3 is 12 amino acids. The germline V gene has CDR1 DFQATT and CDR2 SNEGSKA (reference sequence). This CDR3 is CSALRVQETQYF. CDR3 DNA sequence: TGCAGTGCTCTACGTGTCCAAGAGACCCAGTACTTC.

The chain employs TRBV10-3 and TRBJ2-7; D call uncertain. With 3 bases removed from V and 3 bases from J, the gap between germline ends came to 9 bases. CDR3 length equals 13 residues. Germline assignment: CDR1 ENHRY and CDR2 SYGVKD. The CDR3, as DNA: TGTGCCATCAGTGATAGGAACAACTACGAGCAGTACTTC. Protein product: CAISDRNNYEQYF.

CDR3: CSARGFSRLTSGWKEDTQYF. DNA of the CDR3: TGCAGTGCTAGAGGTTTTAGTCGACTGACTAGCGGTTGGAAGGAGGATACGCAGTATTTT. The rearrangement joins TRBV20-1 to TRBJ2-3; 9 positions match TRBD2. The CDR3 has 20 residues. Germline V CDR1 and CDR2: DFQATT, SNEGSKA (reference sequence). V lost 1 base to trimming and J lost 6 bases; unmatched junction nucleotides: 23.

This clonotype was observed a handful of times. The rearrangement links TRBV5-1 to TRBJ2-3; D gene unclear. This CDR3 is built from 15 residues. The germline CDR1 and CDR2 sequences are SGHRS and YFSETQ. Trimming cost V 0 bases and J 2 bases, with 10 bases left between them. DNA of the CDR3: TGCGCCAGCAGCTTGGGACCCGAATACACAGATACGCAGTATTTT. Protein product: CASSLGPEYTDTQYF.

The sample holds a few counts of this clonotype. This chain links TRBV4-2 with TRBJ2-3; a weak D match, TRBD1 (6 bases). V shed 4 bases and J shed 0 bases, with 14 bases lying between them. CDR3 length: 16 residues. Germline V CDR1 and CDR2: LGHNA, YNFKEQ. The CDR3 loop reads CASSLRQDTSTDTQYF. CDR3 DNA sequence: TGTGCCAGCAGCCTGCGACAGGATACTAGCACAGATACGCAGTATTTT.

This clonotype was observed a few times. The chain is built from TRBV20-1 and TRBJ2-7; D remains ambiguous. The V and J ends lost 6 bases and 7 bases respectively, with 19 bases between them. The CDR3 is 13 amino acids. Germline V gene sequence: CDR1 DFQATT, CDR2 SNEGSKA (reference sequence). CDR3 sequence: CSAWRTTPREQYF. The CDR3 nucleotides read TGCAGTGCGTGGCGGACGACGCCTAGAGAGCAGTACTTC.

This chain joins TRBV3-1 and TRBJ2-3; 7 bases are shared with TRBD1. The CDR3 has 18 residues. Germline V lookup: CDR1 LGHDT, CDR2 YNNKEL (reference sequence). As DNA, the CDR3 is TGTACCTTCAGTCCCCGTACCGGGGACAGATATATCACAGATACGCAGTATTTT. This encodes CTFSPRTGDRYITDTQYF.

The V gene is TRBV5-1, the J gene TRBJ2-1; D call uncertain. The CDR3 totals 14 residues. CDR1 and CDR2 (germline): SGHRS, YFSETQ. V lost 4 bases, J lost 1 base, and 9 bases lay in between. The CDR3: CASSLPLSYNEQFF. DNA for the CDR3: TGCGCCAGCAGCCTACCTTTGTCCTACAATGAGCAGTTCTTC.

The chain combines TRBV3-1 with TRBJ2-3; D unresolved. Per the germline V gene, CDR1 is LGHDT and CDR2 is YNNKEL (reference sequence). V lost 1 base to trimming and J lost 6 bases, with 5 bases between them. This CDR3 spans 12 amino acids. The CDR3 reads CASSQVMDTQYF. The CDR3 DNA reads as TGTGCCAGCAGCCAAGTTATGGATACGCAGTATTTT.

This clonotype was counted at least ten times. This chain uses TRBV12-3 or TRBV12-4 with TRBJ2-2; maybe TRBD1 (7 bases). The V and J ends lost 3 bases and 4 bases respectively, with 12 bases between them. The CDR3 is 15 amino acids. CDR3: CASSFRQGGTGELFF. The DNA for the CDR3 is TGTGCCAGCAGTTTTAGGCAGGGGGGCACCGGGGAGCTGTTTTTT.

This clonotype was counted at least ten times. This chain uses TRBV10-3 with TRBJ1-1; 9 nucleotides agree with TRBD1. CDR3 length: 14 amino acids. From germline, CDR1 is ENHRY and CDR2 SYGVKD. Trimming at V came to 9 bases and at J to 5 bases, leaving 10 bases not matched to a gene. In nucleotides, the CDR3 is TGTGCCATAAACGAACAGGGGGCCGGAACTGAAGCTTTCTTT. This sequence encodes CAINEQGAGTEAFF.

Of note for this clonotype: This may arise from a read error, as a much more abundant clone is one base away. V and J are TRBV29-1 and TRBJ2-2; a possible D gene is TRBD1 (5 bases). The CDR3 has 14 residues. Between the trimmed V and J ends, which lost 4 bases and 2 bases, there was a span of 11 bases. The germline V gene encodes CDR1 SQVTM and CDR2 ANQGSEA. DNA of the CDR3: TGCAGCGTTGGTGTATGGGGCAACACCGGGGAGCTGTTTTTT. Its protein is CSVGVWGNTGELFF.

In this sample, this clonotype turned up a few times. CDR3 coding DNA: TGTGCCAGCAGCGAAAAGGTCACGGCAGGGGCTAATGAAAAACTGTTTTTT. The encoded protein is CASSEKVTAGANEKLFF. The V gene is TRBV7-6, the J gene TRBJ1-4, with a tentative D call TRBD1 (6 bases). Trimming took 5 bases from V and 3 from J, leaving 19 bases between them. CDR3 size: 17 residues. In germline, CDR1 is SGHVS, CDR2 FNYEAQ.

On this clonotype itself: One end of the junction varies from germline; a read error may be responsible. The chain is built from TRBV7-2 and TRBJ1-1, with D possibly matching TRBD1 (6 bases). Per germline, CDR1 SGHTA and CDR2 FQGNSA. The CDR3 consists of 12 residues. CDR3 protein: CASSLARGGRIF. The CDR3 DNA sequence: TGTGCCAGCAGCTTAGCGCGGGGGGGCAGGATCTTT.

The chain employs TRBV5-1 and TRBJ2-5; D might be TRBD1 (5 bases). V was trimmed by 3 bases and J by 6 bases, leaving 15 bases between them. Germline loops: CDR1 SGHRS, CDR2 YFSETQ. The CDR3 sequence is 14 residues long. The CDR3 spells CASSSDTRGKTQYF. The DNA for the CDR3 is TGCGCCAGCAGCTCGGACACCCGCGGAAAGACCCAGTACTTC.

This clonotype was observed a handful of times. The rearrangement uses TRBV5-1 and TRBJ2-3, with 12 bases lining up with TRBD2. Losses at the gene ends were 1 base for V and 4 bases for J; bases not matched to a gene: 4. There are 16 residues in the CDR3. Per the germline V gene, CDR1 is SGHRS and CDR2 is YFSETQ. This CDR3 reads CASSLSTSGGPDTQYF. The CDR3 nucleotides read TGCGCCAGCAGCTTGTCAACTAGCGGGGGGCCAGATACGCAGTATTTT.

This clonotype was seen at least ten times. J is TRBJ2-7 and V is TRBV14; D is perhaps TRBD1 (5 bases). V shed 0 bases and J shed 6 bases, with 6 bases lying between them. CDR1 is SGHDN and CDR2 is FVKESK in the germline V gene. This CDR3 region has 12 residues. CDR3 coding DNA: TGTGCCAGCAGCCAAGATCAGGGCGAGCAGTACTTC. It codes for CASSQDQGEQYF. The whole variable domain, filled in from reference TRBV14 and TRBJ2-7, reads EAGVTQFPSHSVIEKGQTVTLRCDPISGHDNLYWYRRVMGKEIKFLLHFVKESKQDESGMPNNRFLAERTGGTYSTLKVQPAELEDSGVYFCASSQDQGEQYFGPGTRLTVT.

This clonotype was seen a handful of times. The chain recombines TRBV5-6 with TRBJ2-4; D call uncertain. Deletions cut 4 bases from V and 5 bases from J, with 13 bases between. In germline, CDR1 is SGHDT, CDR2 YYEEEE. The CDR3 is 14 amino acids. CDR3 amino acids: CASSAPGTQNIQYF. The CDR3 nucleotides read TGTGCCAGCAGCGCTCCAGGAACCCAAAACATTCAGTACTTC.

This clonotype was seen a few times. This sequence joins TRBV30 and TRBJ2-6, with 7 bases matching TRBD1. V lost 1 base and J lost 4; bases outside the gene matches: 7. Germline V CDR1 and CDR2: GTSNPN, SVGIG (reference sequence). The CDR3 is made up of 16 amino acids. The CDR3 nucleotides read TGTGCCTGGAGTGGCGACAGGGTAAACGGGGCCAACGTCCTGACTTTC. Protein product: CAWSGDRVNGANVLTF.

The table lists this clonotype with many counts. The chain is built from TRBV27 and TRBJ1-2; 9 nucleotides agree with TRBD1. The CDR3 is 16 residues long. The J segment lost 2 bases and the V segment lost 4 bases, leaving 8 bases of the junction unmatched. CDR1 is MNHEY and CDR2 is SMNVEV in the germline V gene (reference sequence). This CDR3 reads CASSSIDRGVNYGYTF. The CDR3 DNA sequence: TGTGCCAGCAGTTCGATCGACAGGGGGGTAAACTATGGCTACACCTTC.

This clonotype was picked up a small number of times. The chain is built from TRBV12-3 or TRBV12-4 and TRBJ2-2; 10 nucleotides agree with TRBD2. The CDR3 is made up of 14 amino acids. Losses at the gene ends were 4 bases for V and 4 bases for J; bases not matched to a gene: 0. The CDR3 region is CASSSSGSTGELFF. The CDR3 nucleotides are TGTGCCAGCAGTTCTAGCGGGAGCACCGGGGAGCTGTTTTTT.